One and the same sample provided the 10 T cell receptor beta chains below, sequenced in a study of T cell changes during pregnancy in multiple sclerosis. Sequencing used immunoSEQ multiplex PCR; TCRdb keeps in-frame clones, though not all of them. The sample has 90,000 or so clones; over 85% are singletons. Sequencing was performed on peripheral blood, taken after pregnancy. Source of these receptors: a female donor in good health, enrolled as a control in a pregnancy study.

In nucleotides, the CDR3 is TGTGCCAGCAGCCGGACAGGGGTAACCTACGAGCAGTACTTC. Protein sequence: CASSRTGVTYEQYF. The chain has TRBV5-5 and TRBJ2-7, with 9 bases matching TRBD1. The germline V gene has CDR1 SGHKS and CDR2 YYEKEE (reference sequence). This CDR3 is 14 amino acids long. V lost 4 bases, J lost 2 bases, and 4 bases stayed unmatched.

The chain uses TRBV30 and TRBJ2-1; TRBD2 might be the D (5 bases). Trimming took off 4 bases at V and 6 bases at J, with 19 bases between the two ends. Germline loops: CDR1 GTSNPN, CDR2 SVGIG (reference sequence). CDR3 length equals 15 residues. The CDR3 is CAWIRGSLGPNEQFF. CDR3 bases: TGTGCCTGGATTCGGGGAAGCTTAGGTCCCAATGAGCAGTTCTTC.

The J gene is TRBJ2-7, the V gene TRBV11-2, with 11 bases fitting TRBD2. Germline CDR1 is SGHAT and CDR2 is FQNNGV. Trimming cost V 5 bases and J 3 bases; bases outside gene matches: 6. This CDR3 region has 15 residues. CDR3 DNA: TGTGCCAGCAGCCACGGACTAGCGGGCGTCTACGAGCAGTACTTC. As protein: CASSHGLAGVYEQYF.

J is TRBJ1-2 and V is TRBV7-2; TRBD1 might be the D (6 bases). The V gene's germline CDR1 is SGHTA and CDR2 FQGNSA. The germline V and J ends were trimmed by 4 bases and 7 bases, with 22 bases remaining between them. This CDR3 contains 16 residues. CDR3 residues: CASSSHRDRGLSGYTF. The CDR3 coding sequence is TGTGCCAGCAGCTCACACAGGGACCGGGGTCTCTCTGGCTACACCTTC.

This clone was seen only once. The CDR3: CASSPLKRELSEQYF. The CDR3 region has the DNA TGTGCCAGCAGCCCCCTAAAGCGGGAACTATCGGAGCAGTACTTC. The V call is TRBV6-1, the J call TRBJ2-7; 7 bases are a match to TRBD2. The V gene's germline CDR1 is MNHNS and CDR2 SASEGT. Trimming cost V 6 bases and J 7 bases; bases outside gene matches: 15. The CDR3 totals 15 residues.

This chain joins TRBV7-9 and TRBJ1-4, with TRBD1 matching 7 bases. Germline V gene data show CDR1 as SEHNR and CDR2 as FQNEAQ (reference sequence). V lost 2 bases, J lost 8 bases, and 8 bases stayed unmatched. The CDR3 extends over 15 amino acids. CDR3 sequence reads: CASSLPMTGTEKLFF. CDR3 nucleotides: TGTGCCAGCAGCTTACCGATGACAGGGACAGAAAAACTGTTTTTT.

This rearrangement joins TRBV27 to TRBJ2-7, with 8 bases lining up with TRBD2. V was clipped by 5 bases and J by 6 bases; unmatched bases: 12. The CDR3 length is 15 residues. Per the germline V gene, CDR1 is MNHEY and CDR2 is SMNVEV (reference sequence). DNA for the CDR3: TGTGCCAGCAGTCCTGGAACCGGGACTAGAGGCGAGCAGTACTTC. It translates to CASSPGTGTRGEQYF.

Concerning this clone: A read error may produce the germline difference seen at one junction end. V and J are TRBV28 and TRBJ2-3, with 8 positions matching TRBD2. Germline-derived CDR1 and CDR2 are MDHEN and SYDVKM. This CDR3 has 11 amino acids. The CDR3 nucleotides read TGTGCCACCCTCAAGTGGACTAGCTGGGATTTT. This gives the protein CATLKWTSWDF.

This chain joins TRBV6-5 and TRBJ2-1; D is perhaps TRBD2 (5 bases). CDR1 MNHEY and CDR2 SVGAGI come from the germline V gene. This CDR3 is built from 13 residues. Trimming pared 2 bases from V and 8 bases from J, leaving 10 bases between. The CDR3 region has the DNA TGTGCCAGCAGTTACCGCGAGGGCCATGAGCAGTTCTTC. Amino acid sequence: CASSYREGHEQFF.

The chain has TRBV29-1 and TRBJ2-1, with 9 bases aligning to TRBD2. J lost 2 bases, V lost 4 bases, and 0 bases had no gene match. From germline, CDR1 is SQVTM and CDR2 ANQGSEA. The CDR3 contains 13 residues. The CDR3 here is CSVGTSAYNEQFF. The CDR3 nucleotides read TGCAGCGTTGGGACTAGCGCCTACAATGAGCAGTTCTTC.